This entry lists 5 T cell receptor beta chains sequenced from one sample in a study of blood T cells in healthy people across ages. For the second PCR, which ran for about 6 to 11 cycles, a sample-barcoded 5' primer and a J-beta primer mix were used. One entry per CDR3 protein, called by TCRdb with MiXCR from the 5' RACE reads. The sample has 1,500,000 or so distinct CDR3 sequences, 35% to 45% seen once. Material: blood. Receptors originate from a young woman in good health.

This clonotype came up many times. The CDR3 region is CASSQDGKSTDTQYF. The CDR3 nucleotides read TGTGCCAGCAGCCAAGATGGGAAAAGCACAGATACGCAGTATTTT. The chain couples TRBV4-2 to TRBJ2-3; no definite D call. Germline V gives CDR1 LGHNA, CDR2 YNFKEQ. The V and J ends lost 0 bases and 0 bases respectively, with 7 bases between them. The length of the CDR3 is 15 residues.

This clonotype appeared a few times. The V call is TRBV2, the J call TRBJ2-1, with a possible D match to TRBD1 (5 bases). V shed 6 bases and J shed 3 bases, with 15 bases lying between them. The CDR3 sequence is 15 residues long. Germline V gene data show CDR1 as SNHLY and CDR2 as FYNNEI. The CDR3 reads CASRVDSRGYNEQFF. DNA for the CDR3: TGTGCCAGCAGGGTTGATTCAAGGGGCTACAATGAGCAGTTCTTC.

In its sample, this clonotype was seen once. The chain links TRBV12-3 or TRBV12-4 to TRBJ2-3; TRBD2 agrees at 7 bases. Trimming at V came to 8 bases and at J to 2 bases, leaving 7 bases not matched to a gene. The CDR3 has 14 residues. The CDR3 coding sequence is TGTGCCAGCGGACTAGGACTAAACACAGATACGCAGTATTTT. Amino acids: CASGLGLNTDTQYF.

The J gene is TRBJ1-2, the V gene TRBV4-3; D gene unclear. V was cut by 0 bases and J by 4 bases, with 9 bases left in between. CDR1 and CDR2 from the germline V gene are LGHNA and YSLEER. The CDR3 has 14 amino acids. In nucleotides, the CDR3 is TGCGCCAGCAGCCAAGATTTGAGCCCCTATGGCTACACCTTC. It is translated as CASSQDLSPYGYTF.

This clonotype was seen a handful of times. V usage is TRBV7-6 and J usage is TRBJ2-1; D not certain. The CDR3 contains 13 residues. Germline CDR1 and CDR2: SGHVS and FNYEAQ. The ends were cut back, 5 bases at V and 4 bases at J, with 9 bases in the middle. Here the CDR3 DNA reads TGTGCCAGCAGCACCAAGGGTTACAATGAGCAGTTCTTC. It specifies CASSTKGYNEQFF.